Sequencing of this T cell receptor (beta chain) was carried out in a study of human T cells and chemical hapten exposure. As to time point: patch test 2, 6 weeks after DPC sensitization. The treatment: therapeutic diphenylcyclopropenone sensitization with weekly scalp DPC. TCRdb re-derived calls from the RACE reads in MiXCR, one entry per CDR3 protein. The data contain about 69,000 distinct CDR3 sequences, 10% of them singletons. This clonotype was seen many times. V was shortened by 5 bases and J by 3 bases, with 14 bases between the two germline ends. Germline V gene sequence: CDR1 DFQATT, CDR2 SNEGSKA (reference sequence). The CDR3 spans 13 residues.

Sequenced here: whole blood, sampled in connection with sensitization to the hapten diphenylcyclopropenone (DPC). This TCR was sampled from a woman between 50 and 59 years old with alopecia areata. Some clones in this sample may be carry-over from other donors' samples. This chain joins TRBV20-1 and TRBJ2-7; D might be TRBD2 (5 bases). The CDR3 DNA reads TGCAGTGCTGGATGGACTTCCCACTACGAGCAGTACTTC. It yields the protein CSAGWTSHYEQYF.